Below are 18 T cell receptor beta chains sequenced from a single sample in a study of cytomegalovirus exposure and HLA in healthy donors. With 60 Vbeta and 13 Jbeta primers, the PCR was carried out. Some clones are missing from TCRdb's copy, which holds only in-frame ones; the method was immunoSEQ multiplex PCR. The sample has 100,000 to 150,000 clones, roughly four fifths seen once. The source material was PBMCs. The receptors derive from a man between 35 and 55 years old in good health and CMV-seronegative.

This sequence joins TRBV27 and TRBJ2-5; TRBD2 matches 9 bases. Trimming removed 1 base from V and 9 bases from J; junction bases left unmatched: 6. The germline V gene encodes CDR1 MNHEY and CDR2 SMNVEV (reference sequence). The CDR3 extends over 14 amino acids. CDR3 in DNA: TGTGCCAGCAGTTTATTCGCTAGCGGGATTTCCCAGTACTTC. It codes for CASSLFASGISQYF.

This clone has just one count. The chain is built from TRBV11-2 and TRBJ2-1; TRBD1 matches 8 bases. With V trimmed by 1 base and J by 4 bases, 3 bases remained unmatched. CDR3 length: 15 residues. The germline CDR1 and CDR2 sequences are SGHAT and FQNNGV. CDR3 in DNA: TGTGCCAGCAGCTTAGGGGACAGGCTGTACAATGAGCAGTTCTTC. Protein: CASSLGDRLYNEQFF.

The chain combines TRBV7-9 with TRBJ2-4; 8 bases are shared with TRBD2. Germline CDR1 reads SEHNR; CDR2 reads FQNEAQ (reference sequence). V lost 6 bases to trimming and J lost 0 bases; unmatched junction nucleotides: 16. The CDR3 has 19 residues. CDR3 sequence (DNA): TGTGCCAGCAGGCTACGTAGCGGGACTTCACGGAGAGCCAAAAACATTCAGTACTTC. Residues: CASRLRSGTSRRAKNIQYF.

The V gene is TRBV5-4, the J gene TRBJ2-5; the D gene is possibly TRBD1 (6 bases). The CDR3 consists of 12 residues. Deletions cut 4 bases from V and 11 bases from J, with 15 bases between. Germline V lookup: CDR1 SGHNT, CDR2 YYREEE (reference sequence). The CDR3 loop reads CASSTPDSLQYF. CDR3 sequence (DNA): TGTGCCAGCAGCACCCCGGACAGTTTGCAGTACTTC.

To note about this clone: An end of the junction does not agree with germline; a read error may underlie this. This chain links TRBV6-5 with TRBJ2-4, with 8 bases lining up with TRBD1. The CDR3 sequence is 14 residues long. Per the germline V gene, CDR1 is MNHEY and CDR2 is SVGAGI. For the CDR3, the DNA is TGTGCCGCACGAAGGACAGGGAACCAAAACAGTCAGTACTTC. This translates into CAARRTGNQNSQYF.

The chain uses TRBV6-1 and TRBJ2-7; D might be TRBD1 (6 bases). The CDR3 length is 14 residues. V lost 4 bases and J 2 bases, leaving 12 bases between the germline ends. Germline V CDR1 and CDR2: MNHNS, SASEGT. The CDR3 bases are TGTGCCAGCAGTGCCTGGACAGTCCCCTACGAGCAGTACTTC. Its protein product is CASSAWTVPYEQYF.

The chain couples TRBV28 to TRBJ2-1; 8 nucleotides line up with TRBD1. The CDR3 contains 17 residues. V lost 2 bases to trimming and J lost 1 base; unmatched junction nucleotides: 7. CDR1 is MDHEN, CDR2 SYDVKM, per germline. The CDR3 spells CASSLAGQVGSYNEQFF. The DNA for the CDR3 is TGTGCCAGCAGTTTAGCGGGACAGGTTGGATCCTACAATGAGCAGTTCTTC.

The rearrangement links TRBV5-1 to TRBJ1-2, with D possibly matching TRBD1 (5 bases). The CDR3 consists of 12 residues. The germline V gene encodes CDR1 SGHRS and CDR2 YFSETQ. Deletions cut 4 bases from V and 8 bases from J, with 12 bases between. Written as DNA, the CDR3 is TGCGCCAGCAGCCACTTGCGGGACGGCTACACCTTC. Residues: CASSHLRDGYTF.

This rearrangement joins TRBV30 to TRBJ2-7, with D unclear. Trimming removed 2 bases from V and 4 bases from J, with 9 bases in between. The germline V gene has CDR1 GTSNPN and CDR2 SVGIG (reference sequence). The CDR3 length is 12 residues. CDR3 protein: CAWSLQYYEQYF. CDR3 nucleotides: TGTGCCTGGAGTCTACAGTATTACGAGCAGTACTTC.

The CDR3 spells CASSETYGQGINYGYTF. The DNA for the CDR3 is TGTGCCAGCAGTGAAACTTATGGACAGGGGATTAACTATGGCTACACCTTC. The rearrangement joins TRBV2 to TRBJ1-2; 9 nucleotides match TRBD1. J gave up 1 base and V 2 bases, and 8 bases lay outside the gene matches. The CDR3 is made up of 17 amino acids. Germline V CDR1 and CDR2: SNHLY, FYNNEI.

V usage is TRBV28 and J usage is TRBJ2-7, with TRBD2 matching 8 bases. Germline V lookup: CDR1 MDHEN, CDR2 SYDVKM. This CDR3 has 15 amino acids. With 6 bases clipped from V and 2 bases from J, the junction kept 9 bases outside the gene matches. DNA for the CDR3: TGTGCCAGCAGCCGGGAGGGAGGGGCTCCCTACGAGCAGTACTTC. This gives the protein CASSREGGAPYEQYF.

This clone was detected once. CDR3 protein: CASSMGQPTGDEQFF. The CDR3 nucleotides read TGTGCCAGTAGTATGGGACAGCCAACGGGAGATGAGCAGTTCTTC. This chain links TRBV19 with TRBJ2-1, with D possibly TRBD1 on 7 matching bases. The germline CDR1 and CDR2 sequences are LNHDA and SQIVND (reference sequence). This CDR3 region has 15 residues. V was clipped by 3 bases and J by 8 bases, with 17 bases between them.

The chain is built from TRBV30 and TRBJ1-1; D unresolved. Per germline, CDR1 GTSNPN and CDR2 SVGIG (reference sequence). This CDR3 comprises 13 residues. V lost 2 bases and J lost 0, with 7 bases in between. The CDR3 DNA sequence: TGTGCCTGGAGTCGGGGTATGAACACTGAAGCTTTCTTT. This sequence encodes CAWSRGMNTEAFF.

CDR3 protein: CATQSWTGNEKLFF. For the CDR3, the DNA is TGTGCCACCCAATCATGGACAGGAAATGAAAAACTGTTTTTT. The chain uses TRBV28 and TRBJ1-4, with TRBD1 identical over 7 bases. Losses at the gene ends were 10 bases for V and 5 bases for J; bases not matched to a gene: 10. The CDR3 covers 14 residues. Germline CDR1 and CDR2: MDHEN and SYDVKM.

Turning to this clone: At one end the junction does not follow the germline gene, possibly because of a read error. This chain joins TRBV2 and TRBJ1-4; possible D gene TRBD1, 5 bases. Germline V lookup: CDR1 SNHLY, CDR2 FYNNEI. CDR3 size: 15 residues. CDR3 residues: CASSEAPQGREKLSF. The CDR3, as DNA: TGTGCCAGCAGTGAAGCGCCGCAGGGAAGGGAAAAACTGTCTTTT.

The chain uses TRBV6-1 and TRBJ2-6; D possibly corresponds to TRBD2 (6 bases). CDR1 and CDR2 from the germline V gene are MNHNS and SASEGT. Trimming shortened V by 3 bases and J by 0 bases, and 12 bases separated the two germline ends. The CDR3 runs to 17 residues. CDR3 nucleotide sequence: TGTGCCAGCAGTGAGCGGGGTTATAGCTCTGGGGCCAACGTCCTGACTTTC. The encoded protein is CASSERGYSSGANVLTF.

The chain joins TRBV11-2 to TRBJ1-1; D unresolved. Trimming took 4 bases from V and 0 from J, leaving 9 bases between them. CDR3 size: 14 residues. CDR1 and CDR2 (germline): SGHAT, FQNNGV. The CDR3 sequence is CASSSAGMNTEAFF. The CDR3 coding sequence is TGTGCCAGCAGCTCCGCGGGGATGAACACTGAAGCTTTCTTT.

The chain combines TRBV9 with TRBJ1-4; 9 bases match TRBD1. Germline V gene data show CDR1 as SGDLS and CDR2 as YYNGEE. The CDR3 extends over 14 amino acids. With V trimmed by 2 bases and J by 8 bases, 4 bases remained unmatched. The CDR3 loop is CASSVGTGYEKLFF. Here the CDR3 DNA reads TGTGCCAGCAGCGTTGGGACAGGGTACGAAAAACTGTTTTTT.